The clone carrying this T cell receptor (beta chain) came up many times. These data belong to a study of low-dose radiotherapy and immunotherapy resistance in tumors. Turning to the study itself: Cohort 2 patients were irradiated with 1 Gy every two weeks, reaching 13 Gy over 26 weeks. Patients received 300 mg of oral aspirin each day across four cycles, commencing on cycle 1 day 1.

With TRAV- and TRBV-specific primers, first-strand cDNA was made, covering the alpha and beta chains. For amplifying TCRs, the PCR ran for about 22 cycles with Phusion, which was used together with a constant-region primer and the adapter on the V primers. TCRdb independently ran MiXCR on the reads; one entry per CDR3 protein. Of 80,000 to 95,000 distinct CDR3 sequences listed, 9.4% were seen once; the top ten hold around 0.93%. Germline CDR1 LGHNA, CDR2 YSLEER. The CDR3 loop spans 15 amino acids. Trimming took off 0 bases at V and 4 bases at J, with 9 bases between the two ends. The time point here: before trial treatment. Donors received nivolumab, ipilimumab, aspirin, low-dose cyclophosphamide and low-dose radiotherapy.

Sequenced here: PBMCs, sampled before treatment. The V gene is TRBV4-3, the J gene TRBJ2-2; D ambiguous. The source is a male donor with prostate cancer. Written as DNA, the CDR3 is TGCGCCAGCAGCCAAGATTGGGCCGGCACCGGGGAGCTGTTTTTT. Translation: CASSQDWAGTGELFF.